This T cell receptor (beta chain) was documented in a study of T cells expressing NK-cell markers. TCRdb reanalyzed the 5' RACE reads, giving one entry per CDR3 protein sequence and no DNA. The table for this sample gives about half a million distinct CDR3 sequences. This CDR3 is 16 amino acids long. Germline values: CDR1 SGHRS, CDR2 YFSETQ. The receptor was isolated from a woman aged 45-65 years in good health. The chain has TRBV5-1 and TRBJ2-5; TCRdb selects TRBD2, and the lack of DNA leaves this call unchecked. Sequenced material: blood T cells: a sorted CD56 or NKG2C T cell subset, CD4+ or CD8+ T cells, or bulk PBMC T cells (not recorded which). CDR3 sequence: CASSSGTSTVPETQYF.